This TCR beta chain is from a study of cytomegalovirus exposure and HLA in healthy donors. About the study: Of several hundred genotyped donors, roughly 81% grouped in the Caucasian-associated ancestry cluster. General study results and limits: Earlier analysis found most TCR beta V segments productive about 90% or about 30% of the time.

Germline CDR1 is SNHLY and CDR2 is FYNNEI. This CDR3 contains 15 residues. The V gene lost 4 bases and the J gene lost 0 bases, with 10 bases spanning the gap. It was with 60 Vbeta and 13 Jbeta primers that the PCR ran. Sequenced by immunoSEQ multiplex PCR; TCRdb stores in-frame clones only, minus some. Among approximately 74,000 clones, less than 80% were seen once, and the ten largest hold about 7%. For this clone: The antigen is unknown.

Donors in the study were healthy people who gave bone marrow. The sequence was collected from a woman between 35 and 50 years old in good health and CMV-seronegative. Sequenced material: PBMCs. The V gene is TRBV2, the J gene TRBJ1-3; perhaps TRBD1 as D (5 bases). CDR3 in DNA: TGTGCCAGCAGTGTGGGGCAGTTCTCTGGAAACACCATATATTTT. This gives the protein CASSVGQFSGNTIYF. The variable domain in full, completed from reference TRBV2 and TRBJ1-3, reads EPEVTQTPSHQVTQMGQEVILRCVPISNHLYFYWYRQILGQKVEFLVSFYNNEISEKSEIFDDQFSVERPDGSNFTLKIRSTKLEDSAMYFCASSVGQFSGNTIYFGEGSWLTVV.